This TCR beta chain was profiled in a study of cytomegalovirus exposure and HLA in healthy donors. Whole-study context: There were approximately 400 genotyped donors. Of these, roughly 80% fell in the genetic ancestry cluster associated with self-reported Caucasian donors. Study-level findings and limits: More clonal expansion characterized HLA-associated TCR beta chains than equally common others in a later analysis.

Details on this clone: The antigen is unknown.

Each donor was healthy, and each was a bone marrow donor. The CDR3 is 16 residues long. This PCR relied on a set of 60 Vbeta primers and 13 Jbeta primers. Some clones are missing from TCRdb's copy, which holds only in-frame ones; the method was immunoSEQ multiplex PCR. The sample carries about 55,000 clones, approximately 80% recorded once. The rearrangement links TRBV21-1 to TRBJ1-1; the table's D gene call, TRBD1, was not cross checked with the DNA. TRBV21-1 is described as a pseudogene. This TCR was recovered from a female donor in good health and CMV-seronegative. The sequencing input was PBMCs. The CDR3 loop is CASSKAGRPQNTEAFF. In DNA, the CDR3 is TGTGCCAGCAGCAAAGCGGGCCGGCCTCAGAACACTGAAGCTTTCTTT.